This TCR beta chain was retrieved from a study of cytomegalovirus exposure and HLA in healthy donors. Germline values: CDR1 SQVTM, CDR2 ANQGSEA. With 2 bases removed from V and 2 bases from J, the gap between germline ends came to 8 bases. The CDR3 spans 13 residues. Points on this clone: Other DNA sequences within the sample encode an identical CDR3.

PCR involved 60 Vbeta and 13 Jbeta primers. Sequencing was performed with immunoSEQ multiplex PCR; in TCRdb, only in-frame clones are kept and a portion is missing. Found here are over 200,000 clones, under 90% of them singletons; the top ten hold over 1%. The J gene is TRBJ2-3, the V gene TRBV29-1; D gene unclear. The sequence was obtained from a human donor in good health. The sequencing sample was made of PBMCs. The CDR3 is CSVESVATDTQYF. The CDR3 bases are TGCAGCGTTGAATCCGTAGCCACAGATACGCAGTATTTT.